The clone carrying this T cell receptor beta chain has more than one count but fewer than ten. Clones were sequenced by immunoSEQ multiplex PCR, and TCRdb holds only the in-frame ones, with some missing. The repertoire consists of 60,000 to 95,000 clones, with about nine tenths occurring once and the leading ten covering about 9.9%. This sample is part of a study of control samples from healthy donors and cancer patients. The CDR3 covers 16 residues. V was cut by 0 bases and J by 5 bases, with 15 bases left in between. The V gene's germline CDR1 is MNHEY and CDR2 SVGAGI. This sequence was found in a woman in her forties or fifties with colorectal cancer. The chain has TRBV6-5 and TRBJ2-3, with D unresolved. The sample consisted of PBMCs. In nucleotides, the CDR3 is TGTGCCAGCAGTTACTCTGCTGGGTCCAGATTAGATACGCAGTATTTT. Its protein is CASSYSAGSRLDTQYF.